The clone carrying this TCR beta chain has more than one count but fewer than ten. A single record per CDR3 protein comes from TCRdb applying MiXCR to the 5' RACE reads. Among fewer than 450,000 distinct CDR3 sequences listed, approximately 4.2% were seen once. CDR1 SQVTM and CDR2 ANQGSEA come from the germline V gene. The CDR3 is 13 amino acids. The ends were cut back, 5 bases at V and 0 bases at J, with 8 bases in the middle. The data were taken from a study of T cells after yellow fever vaccination. The chain uses TRBV29-1 and TRBJ1-3; D possibly corresponds to TRBD1 (6 bases). This sequence originates from a man younger than 35 who received the YFV17D yellow fever vaccine. This material consisted of PBMCs, taken 5 days after the yellow fever booster vaccination. The CDR3 region has the DNA TGCAGCGTTAAGGACAGCTCTGGAAACACCATATATTTT. This sequence encodes CSVKDSSGNTIYF.